This passage covers 9 T cell receptor beta chains from one sample sequenced in a study of regulatory T cells in long-lasting Graves disease. CDR3 regions were amplified by Arm-PCR using iRepertoire HTBI primers to build TCR beta libraries. MiXCR was run by TCRdb on the multiplex PCR reads, yielding one entry per CDR3 protein. The sample has fewer than 500,000 distinct CDR3 sequences, around 15% seen once. Stated time point: newly diagnosed GD, antithyroid drugs for less than 3 months. From RNA extracted from PBMCs, the TCR library was made. The same data also contributed to another study, on T cells in Graves' hyperthyroidism and ophthalmopathy.

The material sequenced was peripheral blood mononuclear cells (PBMCs), taken at new diagnosis, from a patient treated with antithyroid drugs. The receptor set was obtained from a man aged 40-49 years with Graves disease.

For this clonotype: This may be a read error: a much more frequent sequence differs by one nucleotide. The J gene is TRBJ2-3, the V gene TRBV20-1; possibly TRBD1 or TRBD2 for D (5 bases each). Germline assignment: CDR1 DFQATT and CDR2 SNEGSKA (reference sequence). With 4 bases removed from V and 5 bases from J, the gap between germline ends came to 10 bases. The CDR3 runs to 12 residues. CDR3 sequence: CSAKRGKDTQYF. The CDR3, as DNA: TGCAGTGCTAAGAGGGGCAAAGATACGCAGTATTTT.

This clonotype has a count of ten or more. The chain links TRBV20-1 to TRBJ2-4; 9 nucleotides agree with TRBD1. CDR3 length equals 12 residues. J was trimmed by 6 bases and V by 3 bases; bases with no gene match: 0. Germline-derived CDR1 and CDR2 are DFQATT and SNEGSKA (reference sequence). CDR3 protein: CSARDRGNIQYF. As DNA, the CDR3 is TGCAGTGCTAGGGACAGGGGAAACATTCAGTACTTC.

This clonotype has ten or more counts. The V and J genes are TRBV28 and TRBJ1-2; D remains ambiguous. CDR3 length: 12 residues. Per the germline V gene, CDR1 is MDHEN and CDR2 is SYDVKM. Trimming removed 1 base from V and 4 bases from J, with 4 bases in between. This CDR3 reads CASSLSFYGYTF. The DNA of the CDR3 is TGTGCCAGCAGTTTATCGTTCTATGGCTACACCTTC.

The V and J genes are TRBV14 and TRBJ2-7; the match to TRBD2 covers 7 bases. The CDR3 runs 13 residues. The V gene end was trimmed by 7 bases and the J gene end by 3 bases; junction bases not matched to a gene: 6. Per germline, CDR1 SGHDN and CDR2 FVKESK. Here the CDR3 reads CASNQGGRYEQYF. The CDR3 DNA reads TGTGCCAGCAACCAGGGAGGGCGCTACGAGCAGTACTTC. The entire variable domain, with the rest obtained from reference TRBV14 and TRBJ2-7, is as follows: EAGVTQFPSHSVIEKGQTVTLRCDPISGHDNLYWYRRVMGKEIKFLLHFVKESKQDESGMPNNRFLAERTGGTYSTLKVQPAELEDSGVYFCASNQGGRYEQYFGPGTRLTVT.

The chain recombines TRBV20-1 with TRBJ1-2; 9 bases align to TRBD1. Germline loops: CDR1 DFQATT, CDR2 SNEGSKA (reference sequence). V gave up 6 bases and J gave up 0 bases; unmatched junction bases: 2. The CDR3 covers 13 residues. The CDR3 sequence is CSADRGPNYGYTF. The CDR3 DNA reads TGCAGTGCGGACAGGGGACCTAACTATGGCTACACCTTC.

This clonotype has only a few counts. V gene TRBV20-1 combines with J gene TRBJ1-2; D not resolved. V lost 0 bases, J lost 1 base, and 12 bases lay in between. CDR1 and CDR2 (germline): DFQATT, SNEGSKA (reference sequence). The CDR3 spans 15 residues. The CDR3 DNA reads as TGCAGTGCTAGAGATCCCGGTGGAAATAACTATGGCTACACCTTC. Protein sequence: CSARDPGGNNYGYTF.

This clonotype was recorded many times. The V gene is TRBV28, the J gene TRBJ2-5, with 11 nucleotides matching TRBD2. V gave up 2 bases and J gave up 6 bases; unmatched junction bases: 11. Germline values: CDR1 MDHEN, CDR2 SYDVKM. This CDR3 is built from 17 residues. In nucleotides, the CDR3 is TGTGCCAGCAGTTTAGTAACTAGCGGGAGTGGGCCACAGACCCAGTACTTC. This gives the protein CASSLVTSGSGPQTQYF.

This clonotype was recorded at least ten times. The chain has TRBV7-3 and TRBJ2-3; 8 bases map to TRBD2. J was trimmed by 0 bases and V by 5 bases; bases with no gene match: 4. This CDR3 spans 15 amino acids. Germline lookup yields CDR1 SGHTA and CDR2 FQGTGA. The CDR3 protein is CASSASGRSTDTQYF. The CDR3 region has the DNA TGTGCCAGCAGCGCGAGCGGGAGAAGCACAGATACGCAGTATTTT.

This clonotype was picked up one time. A read error may explain this, as a much larger clone is one base away. The J gene is TRBJ2-1, the V gene TRBV11-3; 10 bases align to TRBD2. J gave up 4 bases and V 4 bases, and 4 bases lay outside the gene matches. Germline CDR1 and CDR2: SGHNT and YENEEA. CDR3 length: 15 amino acids. The CDR3 sequence is CASSSGTSEYNEQFF. CDR3 bases: TGTGCCAGCAGCTCCGGGACTAGCGAATACAATGAGCAGTTCTTC.